This T cell receptor (beta chain) was recorded in a study of T cell repertoires in cytomegalovirus infection. About the research overall: HLA-B-restricted CMV epitopes that are well studied, plus recently identified HLA-C-restricted ones, were used by the study. Public TCR beta signatures were indicative of both CMV infection and a matching HLA type.

This clonotype was seen a handful of times. Its antigen is not identified. Study results and caveats: HLA-C-restricted CMV clonotypes gave the most frequent clonotype in two of eight donors.

TCRdb redid the calling of the reads with MiXCR, one entry per CDR3 protein. The sample contains about 51,000 distinct CDR3 sequences, over 15% of which appear only once. With 5 bases removed from V and 9 bases from J, the gap between germline ends came to 14 bases. This CDR3 has 13 amino acids. Germline assignment: CDR1 SEHNR and CDR2 FQNEAQ (reference sequence). J is TRBJ2-1 and V is TRBV7-9; D is ambiguous. This clonotype originated in a human donor in good health (CMV status not recorded). Some clones in this sample may be carry-over from other donors' samples. The sample here was CD8+ T cells from cultured PBMCs, taken from culture after CMV antigen stimulation. Here the CDR3 reads CASSPPRLGEQFF. The CDR3, as DNA: TGTGCCAGCAGCCCCCCAAGACTGGGTGAGCAGTTCTTC. Looking up the rest from reference TRBV7-9 and TRBJ2-1 gives the full variable domain: DTGVSQNPRHKITKRGQNVTFRCDPISEHNRLYWYRQTLGQGPEFLTYFQNEAQLEKSRLLSDRFSAERPKGSFSTLEIQRTEQGDSAMYLCASSPPRLGEQFFGPGTRLTVL.